This paragraph reports one T cell receptor (beta chain). This entry is derived from a study of blood T cell repertoires in COVID-19. Study context: The United States, Italy and Spain supplied acute and convalescent COVID-19 samples.

Per the authors' pipeline: Cell counts per sample came from amplifying reference gene primers. Assay: immunoSEQ multiplex PCR; the TCRdb copy retains only in-frame clones and omits some. V, J and clone size reflect that table, while D and trimming were determined from the DNA. The sample holds about 120,000 clones; about four fifths are singletons and the top ten take 16%. The sequenced material came from peripheral blood. The clonotype comes from a woman aged 55 to 70 with acute or convalescent COVID-19.

The CDR3 DNA is TGCAGCGTGAAAGGGACAGGGGGGGAAGAGACCCAGTACTTC. Translated: CSVKGTGGEETQYF. The chain has TRBV29-1 and TRBJ2-5, with TRBD1 identical over 11 bases. The CDR3 covers 14 residues. CDR1 and CDR2 (germline): SQVTM, ANQGSEA. The trim removed 6 bases at V and 3 bases at J, leaving 6 bases unmatched.